The present TCR beta chain was sequenced within a study of blood T cell repertoires in COVID-19. At the level of the study: T cells, B-cell-depleted T cells, or PBMCs supplied cDNA or gDNA.

V lost 4 bases to trimming and J lost 1 base; unmatched junction nucleotides: 1. The CDR3 length is 15 residues. Germline lookup yields CDR1 MGHDK and CDR2 SYGVNS. Study processing details: Estimation of nucleated cell counts was performed using reference gene primer amplification. TCRdb keeps only in-frame clones here, not all; method: immunoSEQ multiplex PCR. The V and J calls and clone size come from that table; D and trimming were worked out from the DNA. Of some 65,000 clones detected, less than 90% appear once; the ten largest clones hold 2.5% to 3%. The sequenced material came from peripheral blood. The receptor's source is a man older than 75 with acute or convalescent COVID-19. The chain employs TRBV25-1 and TRBJ2-1; 10 bases map to TRBD2. CDR3 sequence reads: CASSAAGGSYNEQFF. CDR3 nucleotide sequence: TGTGCCAGCAGTGCAGCGGGAGGGTCCTACAATGAGCAGTTCTTC.